This is a list of T cell receptor beta chains from one sample in a study of T-cell reconstitution after alpha-beta-depleted transplantation in children. TCRdb ran MiXCR on the PCR reads and lists one entry per CDR3 protein. In the table there are hundreds of thousands of distinct CDR3 sequences, approximately 16% of which are singletons. This material consisted of PBMCs from the stem cell graft donor, taken from the stem cell graft. These receptors were collected from a human donor who donated a stem cell graft to a child with acute myeloid leukemia. The CDR3 runs from the conserved cysteine through the conserved F or W.

v_gene: TRBV20-1; j_gene: TRBJ2-1; CDR3aa: CSAPRAFPQGSYNEQFF
v_gene: TRBV20-1; j_gene: TRBJ2-3; CDR3aa: CSPWTNTDTQYF
v_gene: TRBV5-6; j_gene: TRBJ1-6; CDR3aa: CASSSAGVRSPLHF
v_gene: TRBV27; j_gene: TRBJ2-5; CDR3aa: CASSSRDRGFETQYF
v_gene: TRBV10-3; j_gene: TRBJ1-1; CDR3aa: CAISDLGQGSTEAFF
v_gene: TRBV20-1; j_gene: TRBJ2-1; CDR3aa: CCARAPLAGTGSYNEQFF
v_gene: TRBV11-2; j_gene: TRBJ2-6; CDR3aa: CASSWTSGGFSGANVLTF
v_gene: TRBV11-2; j_gene: TRBJ2-2; CDR3aa: CASSLDRQGDPGLAMGTGELFF
v_gene: TRBV20-1; j_gene: TRBJ1-4; CDR3aa: CSARGDSGEKLFF
v_gene: TRBV5-1; j_gene: TRBJ2-7; CDR3aa: CASSSMGSAEQYF
v_gene: TRBV6-2/TRBV6-3; j_gene: TRBJ2-1; CDR3aa: CASSYSAGGLRWEQFF
v_gene: TRBV6-5; j_gene: TRBJ2-3; CDR3aa: CASSYSGDTQYF